This T cell receptor (beta chain) was observed in a study of cytomegalovirus exposure and HLA in healthy donors (dated by TCRdb to between 2016 and 2019). For the wider study: An earlier analysis of several hundred of the donors reported roughly 270 Gb of sequence data and roughly 100 million unique TCR beta sequences from about 179 million T cells. An early release covering roughly 640 HLA-typed donors comprised approximately 290 gigabases of sequencing data and 65 million to 100 million unique TCR sequences. Of the 300 to 500 genotyped donors, roughly 80% were placed in the genetic ancestry cluster associated with self-reported Caucasian donors. The aim of the study was to test whether cataloging public T cell receptors could identify signatures of past pathogen exposure. The study profiled the T cell repertoires of 500 to 800 subjects by immunosequencing and related them to cytomegalovirus serostatus. Along with the approximately 700-subject first cohort, a separate validation cohort of around 110 different subjects was used. The study combined high-throughput TCR immunosequencing, statistical association of individual TCRs with disease status, and machine learning to predict cytomegalovirus infection status. A later analysis re-analyzed previously published TCR beta repertoires from roughly 630 donors and added high-resolution HLA genotyping to study TCR occurrence patterns. The later analysis used no new phenotypic data to find candidate immune exposures, relying instead on TCR beta sequences and their occurrence across donors. An earlier analysis of a few hundred of the donors applied high-throughput TCR beta sequencing to assess whether each TCR beta V gene segment acted as functional or pseudogenic. Donor age, sex, ethnicity and CMV serostatus were collected together with the repertoire data. A later genetic analysis used genome-wide SNP genotypes for about 60% of the roughly 700 donors, treating that subset as a discovery cohort. All discovery cohort repertoires had been generated on a single sequencing platform. Class I and class II HLA loci were covered by the typing at four-digit resolution. Typing coverage varied by locus: about 629-630 donors for A, B, C, DRB1 and DQB1; some 520 for DQA1; nearly 610 for DPA1; around 490 for DPB1. Several DR-DQ haplotypes were handled as single units for association and clustering because linkage in the cohort was strong. On average, over 200,000 unique TCR beta nucleotide sequences were sequenced per donor among a few hundred genotyped donors of the cohort, with roughly 18% of those sequences being non-productive.

The cohort was made up of several hundred healthy bone marrow donors. At the time of sampling, every cohort member was nominally healthy, though immune exposures that went unrecorded were likely present. The donor was CMV seropositive and was included in the group of 290 or so seropositive cohort members. Every donor gave a peripheral blood sample, and the peripheral blood mononuclear cells from that sample were used for TCR beta sequencing. The Qiagen DNeasy Blood Extraction Kit was used to extract genomic DNA from the blood cell samples. The CDR3 spans 15 residues, from the cysteine through the phenylalanine. Just the 45-base CDR3 DNA is kept, in frame starting at base 1. Compared with germline, V lacks 9 bases and J lacks 8 bases; bases without a gene match: 12. Looking up the germline V gene yields CDR1 SNHLY and CDR2 FYNNEI. Preparation of the library involved the immunoSEQ multiplex PCR assay. For the multiplex PCR, a mixture combining 60 forward primers for TCR Vbeta segments and 13 reverse primers for TCR Jbeta segments was used. A multiplex PCR assay on genomic DNA amplified the CDR3 region of rearranged TCR beta genes. On the Illumina HiSeq System, the amplified TCR beta libraries were sequenced as 87-base-pair reads. On the authors' methods: A later analysis counted tens of millions of unique TCR beta chains across the approximately 700 repertoires, and roughly 11 million of these chains were shared by at least two donors. Raw reads were error-corrected and collapsed into unique sequences by a nearest-neighbor algorithm in which closely related sequences were merged to remove PCR and sequencing errors. CDR3 sequences were aligned to IMGT reference sequences to assign V, D and J gene segments. For a sequence to be retained, at least a six-nucleotide match to both a V gene segment and a J gene segment was required. A rearrangement counted as productive if the CDR3 had no stop codons and remained in frame with V and J, and every other rearrangement counted as non-productive. Following IMGT convention, CDR3 was defined as the stretch from the second conserved V-encoded cysteine up to the conserved J-encoded phenylalanine. In an earlier analysis of around 540 of the donors, sequences lacking an unambiguous match to a single V gene segment were excluded. An earlier analysis of 587 of the donors classified V segments as functional when productive rearrangements were above 56.7% and as segregating when the standard deviation between donors was above 5%. To diagnose cytomegalovirus status from the catalog of TCR beta chain sequences, a statistical classification framework was built. V and J gene assignment, in a later analysis, came from comparing TCR nucleotide sequences with IMGT/GENE-DB human TR gene sequences. The TCRdist pipeline was used in a later analysis to assign CDR3 sequences and most-parsimonious VDJ recombination scenarios. In a later analysis, each TCR beta chain was defined by its CDR3 amino acid sequence together with its V-gene family, and reads lacking a unique V-gene family were excluded. In a later analysis, approximately 640 highly shared, low-generation-probability nucleotide sequences were removed to address suspected cross-contamination and a sequencing artifact. A later analysis calculated a clonal expansion index for each public chain from normalized within-repertoire ranks of inferred template counts. In a later analysis, generation probabilities were computed using a VDJ recombination model fitted to out-of-frame rearrangements, and the results were checked against IGoR. In a later analysis, hypergeometric tests were used to score TCR-TCR, TCR-HLA and TCR-CMV co-occurrence, with a repertoire-size bias correction applied to TCR pairs. A later analysis estimated false discovery rates by permuting HLA or CMV assignments 20 times. A later analysis grouped co-occurring TCRs with DBSCAN, adding TCRdist sequence similarity when clustering within HLA-allele-positive subsets. Repertoires with fewer than 30,000 or more than 120,000 public chains were left out of co-occurrence clustering, as were several repertoires with anomalous nucleotide sharing. The source is immuneACCESS, and TCRdb retained only in-frame sequences with V and J called. Part of the clones is not carried over; for the studies checked, unresolved V genes explain less than half of this, and the remainder is unexplained. V and J calls and clone size come straight from that table; D and trimming were deduced from the DNA. This sample's table carries tens of thousands of clones. The ten largest clones add up to about 3.8% of the sample.

The paper as a whole reports these results and caveats: A group of highly shared sequence variants was considered likely to be a technical artifact of the sequencing pipeline. The authors suggested that the approach could potentially be generalized to other disease states and immunological phenotypes. Because the 87-base-pair reads could not distinguish some IMGT-functional V segments, including TRBV6-2 and TRBV6-3, those segments were excluded. Because counts were too low, seventeen rarely observed V segments, including chromosome 9 orphons, were left out of the earlier analysis of a few hundred of the donors. In a later analysis, HLA-associated TCR beta chains were found to be more clonally expanded and to have lower generation probabilities than equally common non-associated chains. When HLA alleles, especially DR and DQ, strongly co-occurred, TCR associations were difficult to assign to individual alleles. The study gave a list of 150 to 200 TCR beta chains associated with cytomegalovirus. HLA typing was unavailable for some donors at each locus, so association tests used only the typed subset. Correlated functional status among segregating V segments might reflect linkage disequilibrium, but an unknown experimental factor could not be ruled out. According to a later genetic analysis, donors in an Asian-associated ancestry cluster had fewer N-insertions in productive TCRs than the roughly 670-donor mean. Across donors, most TCR sequences were observed very rarely, whereas some public TCRs were present in many individuals. This cohort had only TCR beta chains sequenced, and the lack of alpha or paired-chain data limited which features could be detected. A later genetic analysis associated a missense DCLRE1C variant with V-gene and J-gene trimming of TCR beta chains, and an independent cohort replicated the association. The only immune exposure information available for the cohort was CMV serostatus. In vitro tests confirmed that a few of the cytomegalovirus-associated TCR beta chains recognize cytomegalovirus antigens. According to a later analysis, TCR association rates differed among HLA loci, with DRB1 alleles showing the most associated TCRs and HLA-C alleles showing the fewest. The classifier was reported to diagnose cytomegalovirus status with high specificity and sensitivity in both the original and validation cohorts. In a later analysis, most CMV-associated TCR beta chains were found to appear HLA-restricted, with HLA associations seemingly driven largely by CMV exposure. A later analysis reported that several top co-occurrence clusters appeared linked to parvovirus B19, influenza, CMV and Epstein-Barr virus. A further reported finding was that TCR beta sequences accurately predicted the HLA-A and HLA-B alleles for most subjects in the first cohort. Broadly in line with IMGT annotations, most TCR beta V segments showed up in productive rearrangements about 87% or about 30% of the time in an earlier analysis of approximately 600 of the donors. Sequencing depth was assumed to be roughly uniform across donors in the presence/absence analyses, though that assumption may not hold. Specific HLA alleles were associated with around 18,000 TCR beta sequences at a false discovery rate of 0.05 in a later analysis.

Concerning this clone itself: Its specific antigen is unknown.

The rearrangement joined TRBV2 to TRBJ2-1, and 11 junctional nucleotides match TRBD2. Sequenced: PBMCs. The source of this sequence is a female donor in good health and CMV-seropositive. CDR3 reads: CARTSGASVGDEQFF. The DNA sequence reads TGTGCCAGGACTAGCGGGGCCTCGGTTGGCGATGAGCAGTTCTTC.